What follows are 9 T cell receptor beta chains derived from one specimen sequenced in a study of shared clonotypes between healthy human individuals. TCRdb's copy holds only in-frame clones and misses some; the assay was immunoSEQ multiplex PCR. The profile covers 500,000 to 650,000 clones, with around 77% appearing a single time and more than 10% taken by the ten largest. Sequencing was carried out using PBMCs. Every receptor here comes from a woman in her forties in good health. Some clones in this sample may be carry-over from other donors' samples.

This clone was recorded once. V and J are TRBV7-2 and TRBJ2-7; D is perhaps TRBD1 (6 bases). The CDR3 loop spans 12 amino acids. The germline V gene encodes CDR1 SGHTA and CDR2 FQGNSA. V shed 5 bases and J shed 4 bases, with 9 bases lying between them. CDR3 in amino acids: CASSRGIYEQYF. CDR3 nucleotides: TGTGCCAGCAGCAGGGGGATATACGAGCAGTACTTC.

The chain carries TRBV18 and TRBJ2-5; D not certain. This CDR3 is 14 amino acids long. V lost 3 bases and J 0 bases, leaving 8 bases between the germline ends. Germline V gene sequence: CDR1 KGHSH, CDR2 LQKENI. The CDR3 loop reads CASSPAADQETQYF. CDR3 coding DNA: TGTGCCAGCTCACCTGCTGCGGACCAAGAGACCCAGTACTTC.

The gene calls are TRBV28 and TRBJ1-4, with D tentatively TRBD1 (5 bases). This CDR3 has 14 residues. CDR1 is MDHEN and CDR2 is SYDVKM in the germline V gene. The ends were cut back, 2 bases at V and 7 bases at J, with 11 bases in the middle. The CDR3 loop reads CASSLRGRTEKLFF. For the CDR3, the DNA is TGTGCCAGCAGTTTAAGGGGCAGAACTGAAAAACTGTTTTTT.

This clone turned up a few times. CDR3 DNA sequence: TGTGCCAGCAGCTTAGCTATCGACACTGAAGCTTTCTTT. It yields the protein CASSLAIDTEAFF. The rearrangement joins TRBV7-2 to TRBJ1-1; D not certain. The CDR3 loop spans 13 amino acids. The V gene lost 0 bases and the J gene lost 3 bases, with 5 bases spanning the gap. Germline CDR1 is SGHTA and CDR2 is FQGNSA.

This sequence joins TRBV2 and TRBJ2-2; tentatively, D is TRBD1 (7 bases). CDR3 length: 14 amino acids. V was trimmed by 8 bases and J by 7 bases, leaving 17 bases between them. Germline V CDR1 and CDR2: SNHLY, FYNNEI. The CDR3: CASGQTGRIGELFF. CDR3 DNA sequence: TGTGCCAGCGGGCAGACAGGGAGGATCGGGGAGCTGTTTTTT.

J is TRBJ2-5 and V is TRBV27, with D maybe TRBD1 (5 bases). The CDR3 loop spans 14 amino acids. Trimming took off 5 bases at V and 7 bases at J, with 17 bases between the two ends. Per the germline V gene, CDR1 is MNHEY and CDR2 is SMNVEV (reference sequence). The CDR3 is CASSATLRVGTQYF. The CDR3 region has the DNA TGTGCCAGCAGTGCGACTCTCAGGGTGGGGACCCAGTACTTC.

This clone was seen a few times. Other DNA sequences from this sample encode an identical CDR3 as well. The V call is TRBV19, the J call TRBJ1-2; 7 positions match TRBD1. The CDR3 is 13 amino acids. With V trimmed by 1 base and J by 5 bases, 1 base remained unmatched. Germline V gene data show CDR1 as LNHDA and CDR2 as SQIVND (reference sequence). CDR3 in DNA: TGTGCCAGTAGTATAGGGACAGGATATGGCTACACCTTC. Translated, it gives CASSIGTGYGYTF.

This chain joins TRBV2 and TRBJ2-1; 7 nucleotides match TRBD2. Trimming removed 11 bases from V and 8 bases from J; junction bases left unmatched: 18. Germline lookup yields CDR1 SNHLY and CDR2 FYNNEI. CDR3 size: 15 residues. CDR3: CAGALGWREQHEQFF. The CDR3 bases are TGTGCCGGGGCTTTGGGTTGGCGGGAGCAGCATGAGCAGTTCTTC. Supplemented by reference TRBV2 and TRBJ2-1, the full variable domain reads EPEVTQTPSHQVTQMGQEVILRCVPISNHLYFYWYRQILGQKVEFLVSFYNNEISEKSEIFDDQFSVERPDGSNFTLKIRSTKLEDSAMYFCAGALGWREQHEQFFGPGTRLTVL.

The rearrangement links TRBV7-9 to TRBJ2-1; D is unclear. CDR1 is SEHNR, CDR2 FQNEAQ, per germline (reference sequence). This CDR3 has 16 amino acids. Trimming took off 4 bases at V and 3 bases at J, with 16 bases between the two ends. The CDR3 reads CASSSTTRTVYNEQFF. CDR3 DNA sequence: TGTGCCAGCAGCTCGACAACGCGGACGGTCTACAATGAGCAGTTCTTC.